These 32 T cell receptor beta chains were sequenced from one sample in a study of cytomegalovirus exposure and HLA in healthy donors. This PCR relied on a set of 60 Vbeta primers and 13 Jbeta primers. The assay was immunoSEQ multiplex PCR, and TCRdb's table has in-frame clones only and misses some. The sample contains about 92,000 clones, about four fifths of which appear only once. Source material: PBMCs. These receptors all come from a woman aged 18-29 years in good health and CMV-seropositive.

This clone showed up just once. The rearrangement links TRBV6-6 to TRBJ1-6, with 7 bases identical to TRBD1. The CDR3 spans 13 residues. Germline-derived CDR1 and CDR2 are MNHNY and SVGAGI (reference sequence). Unmatched junction bases numbered 7, after V lost 8 bases and J lost 9 bases. This chain's CDR3 is CASGMTGFSPLHF. The CDR3 nucleotides read TGTGCCAGCGGGATGACAGGGTTTTCACCCCTCCACTTT.

The chain has TRBV28 and TRBJ2-3, with 9 bases that match TRBD1. Losses at the gene ends were 5 bases for V and 3 bases for J; bases not matched to a gene: 6. CDR3 length: 15 amino acids. Germline CDR1 and CDR2: MDHEN and SYDVKM. For the CDR3, the DNA is TGTGCCAGCAGTGAGCCGGGACAGGGTACAGATACGCAGTATTTT. Its translation: CASSEPGQGTDTQYF.

The V call is TRBV2, the J call TRBJ2-5, with D tentatively TRBD1 (6 bases). The CDR3 is 14 amino acids. Germline V gene sequence: CDR1 SNHLY, CDR2 FYNNEI. V lost 2 bases and J 5 bases, leaving 12 bases between the germline ends. In DNA, the CDR3 is TGTGCCAGCAGTGAAAAGGGCAGGGGTGAGACCCAGTACTTC. It specifies CASSEKGRGETQYF.

This sequence joins TRBV5-4 and TRBJ2-2; no clear D. The CDR3 consists of 16 residues. Trimming shortened V by 1 base and J by 2 bases, and 12 bases separated the two germline ends. Germline V gene lookup returns CDR1 SGHNT and CDR2 YYREEE (reference sequence). The chain's CDR3 is CASSLIDWPNTGELFF. The CDR3, as DNA: TGTGCCAGCAGCTTGATCGATTGGCCCAACACCGGGGAGCTGTTTTTT.

The rearrangement joins TRBV27 to TRBJ2-7, with D unclear. The V end was cut by 0 bases, the J end by 0 bases, with 9 bases between. This CDR3 is 15 amino acids long. Looked up from germline, CDR1 is MNHEY and CDR2 is SMNVEV (reference sequence). The DNA of the CDR3 is TGTGCCAGCAGTTTATCGAGTGCTTTCTCCTACGAGCAGTACTTC. Amino acids: CASSLSSAFSYEQYF.

The CDR3 bases are TGTGCCAGCAGTCCCGGGACTAGCGGCCAAGAGACCCAGTACTTC. Its translation is CASSPGTSGQETQYF. The V and J genes are TRBV6-4 and TRBJ2-5; 11 bases are shared with TRBD2. The junction had 3 bases not matched to a gene; V was cut back by 5 bases and J by 1 base. There are 15 residues in the CDR3. CDR1 is MRHNA, CDR2 SNTAGT, per germline.

The chain employs TRBV2 and TRBJ1-5; tentative D call: TRBD1 (5 bases). The CDR3 runs to 15 residues. The germline V gene encodes CDR1 SNHLY and CDR2 FYNNEI. V was trimmed by 6 bases and J by 1 base, leaving 13 bases between them. This chain's CDR3 is CASSLQGGSNQPQHF. For the CDR3, the DNA is TGTGCCAGCAGCCTTCAGGGAGGGAGCAATCAGCCCCAGCATTTT.

The J gene is TRBJ2-7, the V gene TRBV13, with 7 bases aligning to TRBD1. The CDR3 is made up of 16 amino acids. Germline values: CDR1 PRHDT, CDR2 FYEKMQ (reference sequence). J gave up 5 bases and V 0 bases, and 10 bases lay outside the gene matches. The CDR3 is CASSLGTRTGVNEQYF. The CDR3 DNA sequence: TGTGCCAGCAGCTTAGGCACACGTACAGGGGTTAACGAGCAGTACTTC.

This chain joins TRBV15 and TRBJ2-5; 9 bases match TRBD2. This CDR3 has 17 amino acids. Per germline, CDR1 LNHNV and CDR2 YYDKDF (reference sequence). Trimming cost V 0 bases and J 5 bases; bases outside gene matches: 10. The chain's CDR3 is CATSRDLSGGSYETQYF. The CDR3, as DNA: TGTGCCACCAGCAGAGATCTCAGCGGGGGGTCCTATGAGACCCAGTACTTC.

V usage is TRBV5-4 and J usage is TRBJ2-7; D might be TRBD2 (6 bases). Germline V gene sequence: CDR1 SGHNT, CDR2 YYREEE (reference sequence). This CDR3 has 14 amino acids. Trimming stripped 7 bases from V and 5 bases from J, with 19 bases between. The CDR3 DNA follows: TGTGCCAGCTCCGCTAGCGAGACGTTAAACGAGCAGTACTTC. It specifies CASSASETLNEQYF.

This clone was observed once. This chain joins TRBV2 and TRBJ2-5; 7 positions agree with TRBD2. The CDR3 contains 11 residues. CDR1 and CDR2 from the germline V gene are SNHLY and FYNNEI. J was trimmed by 9 bases and V by 8 bases; bases with no gene match: 6. This chain's CDR3 is CASASREAQYF. CDR3 nucleotide sequence: TGTGCCAGCGCTTCCCGGGAGGCCCAGTACTTC.

This clone was recorded a few times. The CDR3 DNA follows: TGTGCCAGCAGTTACTCGGTCGGGGCCTACGAGCAGTACTTC. Protein sequence: CASSYSVGAYEQYF. The chain couples TRBV6-5 to TRBJ2-7, with a tentative D call TRBD2 (5 bases). With 0 bases removed from V and 2 bases from J, the gap between germline ends came to 8 bases. CDR3 length equals 14 residues. The V gene's germline CDR1 is MNHEY and CDR2 SVGAGI.

This clone is medium-sized. V gene TRBV19 combines with J gene TRBJ1-1; tentatively, D is TRBD1 (6 bases). Trimming took off 4 bases at V and 5 bases at J, with 17 bases between the two ends. From germline, CDR1 is LNHDA and CDR2 SQIVND (reference sequence). The CDR3 sequence is 15 residues long. CDR3 in DNA: TGTGCCAGTAGTAACCCCTCACAGGGAAGGACTGAAGCTTTCTTT. Residues: CASSNPSQGRTEAFF.

The chain recombines TRBV25-1 with TRBJ1-2; D is possibly TRBD1 (5 bases). Germline CDR1 reads MGHDK; CDR2 reads SYGVNS. V lost 6 bases and J lost 4, with 18 bases in between. This CDR3 has 15 amino acids. The CDR3 sequence is CASSGTPDRTYGYTF. CDR3 DNA sequence: TGTGCCAGCAGCGGAACTCCAGACAGAACCTATGGCTACACCTTC.

The chain couples TRBV20-1 to TRBJ1-1, with TRBD1 identical over 7 bases. Trimming removed 7 bases from V and 3 bases from J; junction bases left unmatched: 2. There are 11 residues in the CDR3. Germline lookup yields CDR1 DFQATT and CDR2 SNEGSKA (reference sequence). The CDR3 here is CSEDRDTEAFF. CDR3 bases: TGCAGTGAAGACAGGGACACTGAAGCTTTCTTT.

This chain uses TRBV5-1 with TRBJ2-7, with 7 bases matching TRBD2. This CDR3 region has 13 residues. Germline V gives CDR1 SGHRS, CDR2 YFSETQ. V was pared by 4 bases and J by 5 bases, with 6 bases of the junction left unmatched. CDR3 protein: CASSTGLDDEQYF. Here the CDR3 DNA reads TGCGCCAGCAGCACCGGACTAGATGACGAGCAGTACTTC.

The chain has TRBV27 and TRBJ2-6; D unclear. CDR3 length: 15 residues. Trimming removed 3 bases from V and 2 bases from J, with 8 bases in between. Germline V lookup: CDR1 MNHEY, CDR2 SMNVEV (reference sequence). CDR3 sequence (DNA): TGTGCCAGCAGTTTTTACATAACTGGGGCCAACGTCCTGACTTTC. It translates to CASSFYITGANVLTF.

This chain connects TRBV20-1 to TRBJ2-7; possible D gene TRBD1, 6 bases. V lost 5 bases, J lost 7 bases, and 12 bases lay in between. The CDR3 length is 11 residues. CDR1 and CDR2 (germline): DFQATT, SNEGSKA (reference sequence). The CDR3 region is CSAYREREQYF. CDR3 sequence (DNA): TGCAGTGCTTACAGGGAGAGGGAGCAGTACTTC.

CDR3 sequence: CAWSPGLAGVEQFF. As DNA, the CDR3 is TGTGCCTGGAGCCCGGGACTAGCGGGAGTTGAGCAGTTCTTC. The rearrangement joins TRBV30 to TRBJ2-1, with 14 bases fitting TRBD2. The V segment lost 3 bases and the J segment 9 bases; nucleotides outside the gene matches: 4. The CDR3 runs to 14 residues. Per the germline V gene, CDR1 is GTSNPN and CDR2 is SVGIG (reference sequence).

The V and J genes are TRBV18 and TRBJ1-3; the match to TRBD1 covers 9 bases. The J segment lost 0 bases and the V segment lost 4 bases, leaving 1 base of the junction unmatched. Germline CDR1 is KGHSH and CDR2 is LQKENI. CDR3 length: 15 residues. Here the CDR3 DNA reads TGTGCCAGCTCACGGGACAGGGCCTCTGGAAACACCATATATTTT. This translates into CASSRDRASGNTIYF. Drawing the rest from reference TRBV18 and TRBJ1-3, the complete variable domain is NAGVMQNPRHLVRRRGQEARLRCSPMKGHSHVYWYRQLPEEGLKFMVYLQKENIIDESGMPKERFSAEFPKEGPSILRIQQVVRGDSAAYFCASSRDRASGNTIYFGEGSWLTVV.

This clone was recorded a few times. The chain couples TRBV4-2 to TRBJ1-1; TRBD1 matches at 7 bases. From germline, CDR1 is LGHNA and CDR2 YNFKEQ. J lost 4 bases, V lost 1 base, and 6 bases had no gene match. The CDR3 is made up of 15 amino acids. The CDR3 bases are TGTGCCAGCAGCCAAGGGTCGAGGGGGCCCACTGAAGCTTTCTTT. The encoded protein is CASSQGSRGPTEAFF.

The CDR3 protein is CASSPGQEQYGYTF. Written as DNA, the CDR3 is TGCGCCAGCAGCCCGGGACAGGAACAATATGGCTACACCTTC. The chain is built from TRBV5-1 and TRBJ1-2; 8 bases are shared with TRBD1. V was clipped by 4 bases and J by 5 bases; unmatched bases: 7. The CDR3 length is 14 residues. The germline CDR1 and CDR2 sequences are SGHRS and YFSETQ.

The chain couples TRBV5-1 to TRBJ2-1; 7 bases are a match to TRBD2. This CDR3 spans 15 amino acids. From germline, CDR1 is SGHRS and CDR2 YFSETQ. V lost 1 base and J lost 9; bases outside the gene matches: 10. The CDR3: CASSLTSAKESEQFF. The CDR3 nucleotides read TGCGCCAGCAGCTTGACTAGCGCCAAAGAGTCTGAGCAGTTCTTC. The entire variable domain, with the rest obtained from reference TRBV5-1 and TRBJ2-1, is as follows: KAGVTQTPRYLIKTRGQQVTLSCSPISGHRSVSWYQQTPGQGLQFLFEYFSETQRNKGNFPGRFSGRQFSNSRSEMNVSTLELGDSALYLCASSLTSAKESEQFFGPGTRLTVL.

The genes are TRBV9 and TRBJ2-7; 9 bases agree with TRBD2. V shed 2 bases, J shed 3 bases, and the junction held 6 bases outside the gene matches. This CDR3 has 15 residues. Germline V lookup: CDR1 SGDLS, CDR2 YYNGEE. The chain's CDR3 is CASSVGSGSLYEQYF. In DNA, the CDR3 is TGTGCCAGCAGCGTCGGTAGCGGGAGTCTCTACGAGCAGTACTTC.

This clone was seen once. The V and J genes are TRBV7-9 and TRBJ1-1, with a possible D match to TRBD1 (5 bases). The length of the CDR3 is 15 residues. Germline V gene lookup returns CDR1 SEHNR and CDR2 FQNEAQ (reference sequence). V lost 3 bases, J lost 1 base, and 12 bases lay in between. CDR3 nucleotides: TGTGCCAGCAGCTTCTCCCCAGGGTCGAACACTGAAGCTTTCTTT. It encodes CASSFSPGSNTEAFF.

This clone appeared a single time. The V gene is TRBV19, the J gene TRBJ2-3; D may be TRBD2 (6 bases). CDR3 length equals 15 residues. V was trimmed by 1 base and J by 2 bases, leaving 10 bases between them. CDR1 and CDR2 from the germline V gene are LNHDA and SQIVND (reference sequence). CDR3 protein: CASSIVGGNTDTQYF. CDR3 sequence (DNA): TGTGCCAGTAGTATAGTAGGCGGGAACACAGATACGCAGTATTTT. The full variable domain, its missing parts supplied by reference TRBV19 and TRBJ2-3, is DGGITQSPKYLFRKEGQNVTLSCEQNLNHDAMYWYRQDPGQGLRLIYYSQIVNDFQKGDIAEGYSVSREKKESFPLTVTSAQKNPTAFYLCASSIVGGNTDTQYFGPGTRLTVL.

The gene calls are TRBV5-6 and TRBJ1-1, with D unclear. The V end lost 4 bases, the J end lost 5 bases, and 9 bases lay between the germline ends. Germline V gives CDR1 SGHDT, CDR2 YYEEEE. The CDR3 is 12 residues long. CDR3 nucleotides: TGTGCCAGCAGCCTAACCAGGACTGAAGCTTTCTTT. Encoded protein: CASSLTRTEAFF. The full variable domain, with the rest looked up from reference TRBV5-6 and TRBJ1-1, is DAGVTQSPTHLIKTRGQQVTLRCSPKSGHDTVSWYQQALGQGPQFIFQYYEEEERQRGNFPDRFSGHQFPNYSSELNVNALLLGDSALYLCASSLTRTEAFFGQGTRLTVV.

This chain joins TRBV29-1 and TRBJ2-5; TRBD2 matches 14 bases. The closer fit of TRBJ2-7 to the DNA end suggests the J call may be wrong. The CDR3 length is 14 residues. CDR1 and CDR2 from the germline V gene are SQVTM and ANQGSEA. CDR3 coding DNA: TGCAGCGTTGGATACGGACTAGCGGGAGGCGAGCAGTACTTC. Encoded protein: CSVGYGLAGGEQYF.

J is TRBJ2-1 and V is TRBV5-5; D may be TRBD1 (5 bases). The CDR3 length is 15 residues. Trimming took 4 bases from V and 7 from J, leaving 18 bases between them. The V gene's germline CDR1 is SGHKS and CDR2 YYEKEE (reference sequence). CDR3 in amino acids: CASSVQGQFGNEQFF. CDR3 DNA: TGTGCCAGCAGCGTCCAGGGCCAGTTTGGTAATGAGCAGTTCTTC.

This clone was detected once. The chain uses TRBV2 and TRBJ1-3; weak D call: TRBD1 (6 bases). CDR1 is SNHLY and CDR2 is FYNNEI in the germline V gene. This CDR3 comprises 13 residues. The V and J ends lost 7 bases and 4 bases respectively, with 11 bases between them. The CDR3 protein is CASTGQIGNTIYF. The CDR3 region has the DNA TGTGCCAGCACTGGACAGATCGGAAACACCATATATTTT.

The chain is built from TRBV5-1 and TRBJ1-2, with D maybe TRBD1 (6 bases). V lost 3 bases and J 8 bases, leaving 11 bases between the germline ends. The CDR3 runs to 12 residues. The V gene's germline CDR1 is SGHRS and CDR2 YFSETQ. CDR3 in DNA: TGCGCCAGCAGCTCTCAGACAGGAGGCTACACCTTC. Translation: CASSSQTGGYTF.

The CDR3 sequence: CASSRPAHGQGKSGANVLTF. The CDR3 nucleotides are TGTGCCAGCAGCCGCCCGGCCCATGGACAGGGGAAATCTGGGGCCAACGTCCTGACTTTC. The chain is built from TRBV9 and TRBJ2-6; 9 positions match TRBD1. This CDR3 comprises 20 residues. J gave up 1 base and V 4 bases, and 15 bases lay outside the gene matches. The V gene's germline CDR1 is SGDLS and CDR2 YYNGEE.